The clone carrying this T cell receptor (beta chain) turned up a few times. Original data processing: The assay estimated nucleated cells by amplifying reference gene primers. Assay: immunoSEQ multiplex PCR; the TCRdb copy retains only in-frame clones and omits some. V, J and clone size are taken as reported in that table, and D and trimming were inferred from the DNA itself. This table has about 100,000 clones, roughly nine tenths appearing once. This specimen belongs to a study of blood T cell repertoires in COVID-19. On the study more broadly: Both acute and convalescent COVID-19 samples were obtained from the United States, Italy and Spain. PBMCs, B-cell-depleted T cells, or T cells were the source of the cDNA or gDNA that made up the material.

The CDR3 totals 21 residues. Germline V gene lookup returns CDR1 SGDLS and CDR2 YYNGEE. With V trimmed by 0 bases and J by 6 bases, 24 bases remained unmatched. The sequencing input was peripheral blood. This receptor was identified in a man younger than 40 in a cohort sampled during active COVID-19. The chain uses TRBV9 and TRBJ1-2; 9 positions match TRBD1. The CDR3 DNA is TGTGCCAGCAGCGTAGCGCCTCTCGCACCTCCAACAGGGGGCTGGGTCGATGGCTACACCTTC. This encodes CASSVAPLAPPTGGWVDGYTF.